This entry lists 22 T cell receptor beta chains sequenced from one sample in a study of cytomegalovirus exposure and HLA in healthy donors. Primers for the PCR totalled 60 Vbeta and 13 Jbeta. The protocol was immunoSEQ multiplex PCR, while the TCRdb copy is restricted to in-frame clones and leaves out a portion. This table holds about 180,000 clones, about three quarters found once. The sequenced material came from PBMCs. The source of these receptors is a man between 18 and 29 years old in good health and CMV-seronegative.

This chain joins TRBV11-2 and TRBJ1-3; 7 bases align to TRBD1. The V gene's germline CDR1 is SGHAT and CDR2 FQNNGV. This CDR3 has 17 residues. Unmatched junction bases numbered 11, after V lost 5 bases and J lost 1 base. The CDR3 is CASSGGTDLFSGNTIYF. The CDR3 nucleotides are TGTGCCAGCAGCGGGGGGACAGACCTATTTTCTGGAAACACCATATATTTT.

The chain joins TRBV5-1 to TRBJ2-7, with a possible D match to TRBD2 (6 bases). The CDR3 has 16 residues. Trimming stripped 0 bases from V and 2 bases from J, with 15 bases between. The germline CDR1 and CDR2 sequences are SGHRS and YFSETQ. For the CDR3, the DNA is TGCGCCAGCAGCTTGGCCTCTGGCGGGGTGCCCTACGAGCAGTACTTC. It codes for CASSLASGGVPYEQYF. Based on the CDR3 plus reference TRBV5-1 and TRBJ2-7, the full variable domain is KAGVTQTPRYLIKTRGQQVTLSCSPISGHRSVSWYQQTPGQGLQFLFEYFSETQRNKGNFPGRFSGRQFSNSRSEMNVSTLELGDSALYLCASSLASGGVPYEQYFGPGTRLTVT.

This clone occurred once. The rearrangement joins TRBV16 to TRBJ2-2; perhaps TRBD2 as D (5 bases). The germline CDR1 and CDR2 sequences are KGHSY and FQNENV. V lost 0 bases, J lost 5 bases, and 7 bases lay in between. The length of the CDR3 is 14 residues. The CDR3 nucleotides read TGTGCCAGCAGCCAATCAGGAGGAACCGGGGAGCTGTTTTTT. Translation gives CASSQSGGTGELFF.

The genes are TRBV28 and TRBJ2-5; 12 bases map to TRBD2. CDR1 and CDR2 from the germline V gene are MDHEN and SYDVKM. CDR3 length: 15 amino acids. V lost 5 bases to trimming and J lost 4 bases; unmatched junction nucleotides: 5. This CDR3 is CASSVLAGGGETQYF. The CDR3 DNA reads as TGTGCCAGCAGTGTACTAGCGGGGGGCGGAGAGACCCAGTACTTC.

This clone has only a few counts. The chain uses TRBV4-2 and TRBJ2-5; 15 positions agree with TRBD2. CDR1 and CDR2 (germline): LGHNA, YNFKEQ. The CDR3 length is 16 residues. Trimming removed 4 bases from V and 5 bases from J; junction bases left unmatched: 5. DNA for the CDR3: TGTGCCAGCAGCCCTGGACTAGCGGGAGGGCCGGAGACCCAGTACTTC. Residues: CASSPGLAGGPETQYF.

The chain couples TRBV6-1 to TRBJ1-1; D might be TRBD1 (5 bases). This CDR3 is 14 amino acids long. Germline lookup yields CDR1 MNHNS and CDR2 SASEGT. V was pared by 3 bases and J by 2 bases, with 10 bases between. The CDR3 is CASSDLGGNTEAFF. The CDR3, as DNA: TGTGCCAGCAGTGACCTCGGGGGTAACACTGAAGCTTTCTTT.

V usage is TRBV28 and J usage is TRBJ1-5; 8 bases are a match to TRBD1. Germline-derived CDR1 and CDR2 are MDHEN and SYDVKM. The CDR3 covers 16 residues. The trim removed 6 bases at V and 1 base at J, leaving 8 bases unmatched. The CDR3 reads CASRLSTGGSNQPQHF. The CDR3 region has the DNA TGTGCCAGCAGACTTTCCACAGGGGGGAGCAATCAGCCCCAGCATTTT.

As for this clone: Other DNA sequences in this specimen translate into the identical CDR3. V gene TRBV28 combines with J gene TRBJ2-7, with 12 bases identical to TRBD1. CDR3 length: 15 residues. V was clipped by 5 bases and J by 6 bases; unmatched bases: 8. Germline assignment: CDR1 MDHEN and CDR2 SYDVKM. CDR3 loop: CASSLPGQGAGEQYF. Written as DNA, the CDR3 is TGTGCCAGCAGTCTCCCGGGACAGGGGGCGGGCGAGCAGTACTTC.

This clone was observed once. This chain connects TRBV11-1 to TRBJ2-7, with D possibly matching TRBD2 (6 bases). The germline V gene encodes CDR1 SGHAT and CDR2 FQDESV (reference sequence). This CDR3 is built from 14 residues. Trimming removed 2 bases from V and 2 bases from J, with 10 bases in between. The CDR3 sequence is CASSLYTGAYEQYF. For the CDR3, the DNA is TGTGCCAGCAGCTTATATACGGGGGCCTACGAGCAGTACTTC.

The chain carries TRBV11-2 and TRBJ2-7; 7 positions match TRBD2. The germline V gene encodes CDR1 SGHAT and CDR2 FQNNGV. Trimming took 1 base from V and 4 from J; bases not matched to a gene: 7. The CDR3 totals 15 residues. In nucleotides, the CDR3 is TGTGCCAGCAGCTTAGTTTGGCTAGCGGATTACGAGCAGTACTTC. It yields the protein CASSLVWLADYEQYF.

This clone was seen a single time. The V and J genes are TRBV28 and TRBJ1-5; D uncertain. This CDR3 is built from 14 residues. Trimming stripped 1 base from V and 7 bases from J, with 11 bases between. Germline V CDR1 and CDR2: MDHEN, SYDVKM. As DNA, the CDR3 is TGTGCCAGCAGTTTATTCAGGTCGGGACAGCCCCAGCATTTT. Translating gives CASSLFRSGQPQHF.

The chain combines TRBV6-5 with TRBJ2-7; maybe TRBD1 (5 bases). CDR3 length: 13 residues. V was pared by 2 bases and J by 4 bases, with 9 bases between. Germline V gives CDR1 MNHEY, CDR2 SVGAGI. The DNA of the CDR3 is TGTGCCAGCAGTTACGGACATGGGTACGAGCAGTACTTC. Its translation is CASSYGHGYEQYF.

V and J are TRBV30 and TRBJ1-2; TRBD1 matches at 9 bases. Germline V gives CDR1 GTSNPN, CDR2 SVGIG (reference sequence). Unmatched junction bases numbered 8, after V lost 3 bases and J lost 3 bases. This CDR3 spans 15 amino acids. The CDR3 DNA reads TGTGCCTGGAGGTCACAAGGGACAGGGTACTATGGCTACACCTTC. It yields the protein CAWRSQGTGYYGYTF.

J is TRBJ2-1 and V is TRBV7-3; D may be TRBD2 (5 bases). Germline CDR1 is SGHTA and CDR2 is FQGTGA. Trimming removed 4 bases from V and 10 bases from J, with 11 bases in between. This CDR3 has 12 residues. CDR3 in amino acids: CASSSGGLEQFF. CDR3 nucleotides: TGTGCCAGCAGCTCCGGAGGACTCGAGCAGTTCTTC.

This clone was observed a few times. The chain couples TRBV5-6 to TRBJ2-3; maybe TRBD2 (6 bases). V lost 1 base, J lost 1 base, and 13 bases lay in between. In germline, CDR1 is SGHDT, CDR2 YYEEEE. CDR3 size: 16 residues. The CDR3 nucleotides read TGTGCCAGCAGCTTGCGTCGGTGGAGGGGCACAGATACGCAGTATTTT. Translation: CASSLRRWRGTDTQYF.

The rearrangement uses TRBV5-6 and TRBJ2-1; possible D gene TRBD1, 6 bases. V lost 3 bases and J 6 bases, leaving 7 bases between the germline ends. This CDR3 region has 12 residues. Germline loops: CDR1 SGHDT, CDR2 YYEEEE. Written as DNA, the CDR3 is TGTGCCAGCAGCTCAGGGGTCAATGAGCAGTTCTTC. As protein: CASSSGVNEQFF.

This clone has more than one count but fewer than ten. The CDR3 coding sequence is TGTGCCAGCAGCATACAGGGAACTAATGAAAAACTGTTTTTT. Encoded protein: CASSIQGTNEKLFF. The rearrangement joins TRBV6-1 to TRBJ1-4; D may be TRBD1 (6 bases). V was pared by 6 bases and J by 1 base, with 9 bases between. This CDR3 region has 14 residues. Germline CDR1 MNHNS, CDR2 SASEGT.

This clone was seen more than once but under ten times. The chain is built from TRBV19 and TRBJ1-1; D is ambiguous. CDR3 length equals 13 residues. Trimming removed 3 bases at V and 10 bases at J, with 15 bases between. Germline CDR1 is LNHDA and CDR2 is SQIVND (reference sequence). The CDR3 sequence is CASSMEVELGAFF. CDR3 nucleotides: TGTGCCAGTAGTATGGAGGTGGAACTCGGAGCTTTCTTT.

The gene calls are TRBV4-2 and TRBJ2-3; D not certain. CDR3 length: 17 residues. V gave up 1 base and J gave up 6 bases, with 20 bases separating them. Germline V gene lookup returns CDR1 LGHNA and CDR2 YNFKEQ. The CDR3 DNA is TGTGCCAGCAGCCAAGGCCACTCGCGGAGACCGAGTGATACGCAGTATTTT. Translated: CASSQGHSRRPSDTQYF.

This clone has just one count. The chain uses TRBV5-6 and TRBJ1-5; D is ambiguous. CDR1 is SGHDT and CDR2 is YYEEEE in the germline V gene. Trimming left V 0 bases short and J 6 bases short, with 10 bases between. This CDR3 is 14 amino acids long. As DNA, the CDR3 is TGTGCCAGCAGCTTGGGCAGGATGGGTCAGCCCCAGCATTTT. It codes for CASSLGRMGQPQHF.

This chain links TRBV10-3 with TRBJ1-1; 11 nucleotides agree with TRBD1. From germline, CDR1 is ENHRY and CDR2 SYGVKD. The CDR3 is 14 residues long. After removal of 6 bases from V and 5 bases from J, the junction contained 5 bases not matched to a gene. CDR3 residues: CAISTGDRGTEAFF. The CDR3 DNA reads TGTGCCATCAGCACAGGGGACAGGGGGACTGAAGCTTTCTTT.

The genes are TRBV6-5 and TRBJ1-1, with TRBD1 as a possible D gene (5 bases). Germline CDR1 is MNHEY and CDR2 is SVGAGI. The V end lost 0 bases, the J end lost 6 bases, and 8 bases lay between the germline ends. The CDR3 consists of 13 residues. The CDR3 coding sequence is TGTGCCAGCAGTTACTCGGGGGGTGCTGAAGCTTTCTTT. This codes for CASSYSGGAEAFF.